The 21 T cell receptor beta chains reported below all come from one sample, sequenced in a study of cytomegalovirus exposure and HLA in healthy donors. PCR involved 60 Vbeta and 13 Jbeta primers. The assay was immunoSEQ multiplex PCR, and TCRdb's table has in-frame clones only and misses some. The table records about 180,000 clones, almost 80% of them present only once. The sequenced sample was PBMCs. These receptors all stem from a man in his forties in good health and CMV-seropositive.

This rearrangement joins TRBV27 to TRBJ2-2; a weak D match, TRBD1 (7 bases). V was shortened by 6 bases and J by 5 bases, with 13 bases between the two germline ends. There are 14 residues in the CDR3. The germline CDR1 and CDR2 sequences are MNHEY and SMNVEV (reference sequence). This CDR3 reads CASRLAGGTGELFF. CDR3 DNA: TGTGCCAGCAGGTTGGCAGGGGGGACCGGGGAGCTGTTTTTT.

This clone showed up just once. The chain recombines TRBV11-3 with TRBJ1-3; a possible D gene is TRBD1 (5 bases). V lost 5 bases and J 0 bases, leaving 17 bases between the germline ends. This CDR3 is built from 17 residues. Per germline, CDR1 SGHNT and CDR2 YENEEA. The chain's CDR3 is CASSLRQGTISGNTIYF. The CDR3 bases are TGTGCCAGCAGCCTACGTCAGGGCACCATCTCTGGAAACACCATATATTTT. Drawing the rest from reference TRBV11-3 and TRBJ1-3, the complete variable domain is EAGVVQSPRYKIIEKKQPVAFWCNPISGHNTLYWYLQNLGQGPELLIRYENEEAVDDSQLPKDRFSAERLKGVDSTLKIQPAELGDSAVYLCASSLRQGTISGNTIYFGEGSWLTVV.

This chain links TRBV19 with TRBJ1-2, with 9 nucleotides matching TRBD1. CDR1 and CDR2 (germline): LNHDA, SQIVND (reference sequence). V lost 2 bases and J lost 3; bases outside the gene matches: 4. The length of the CDR3 is 15 residues. The DNA of the CDR3 is TGTGCCAGTAGTATACCTAGGACAGGGGACTATGGCTACACCTTC. It is translated as CASSIPRTGDYGYTF.

To note about this clone: In this CDR3 the conserved last residue, phenylalanine or tryptophan, is missing, so a read error is likely. This rearrangement joins TRBV5-1 to TRBJ1-1, with a tentative D call TRBD1 (6 bases). Germline lookup yields CDR1 SGHRS and CDR2 YFSETQ. The CDR3 has 15 amino acids. V was pared by 2 bases and J by 1 base, with 12 bases between. The CDR3 spells CASSFPGQGNTEAFS. DNA for the CDR3: TGCGCCAGCAGCTTCCCGGGACAAGGGAACACTGAAGCTTTCTCT.

This rearrangement joins TRBV5-5 to TRBJ2-7; 7 bases map to TRBD2. The CDR3 is 15 residues long. The germline CDR1 and CDR2 sequences are SGHKS and YYEKEE (reference sequence). The V segment lost 4 bases and the J segment 4 bases; nucleotides outside the gene matches: 11. CDR3 bases: TGTGCCAGCAGCACTGGGGGAAGCGGGGATTACGAGCAGTACTTC. As protein: CASSTGGSGDYEQYF.

This rearrangement joins TRBV9 to TRBJ1-5; D ambiguous. This CDR3 spans 15 amino acids. V dropped 0 bases and J dropped 4 bases, with 11 bases sitting between them. CDR1 is SGDLS and CDR2 is YYNGEE in the germline V gene. The CDR3 coding sequence is TGTGCCAGCAGCGTAGGAGGGATGGGGAATCAGCCCCAGCATTTT. It translates to CASSVGGMGNQPQHF.

This chain joins TRBV28 and TRBJ2-1; 7 nucleotides match TRBD2. CDR3 length: 15 amino acids. Germline assignment: CDR1 MDHEN and CDR2 SYDVKM. The trim removed 2 bases at V and 8 bases at J, leaving 9 bases unmatched. The CDR3 DNA follows: TGTGCCAGCAGTTTACTCGGCGGGAGCGTGGATGAGCAGTTCTTC. Translation: CASSLLGGSVDEQFF.

V is TRBV25-1 and J is TRBJ1-1; tentative D call: TRBD1 (5 bases). This CDR3 spans 12 amino acids. The V gene's germline CDR1 is MGHDK and CDR2 SYGVNS. The V end lost 4 bases, the J end lost 5 bases, and 8 bases lay between the germline ends. The DNA for the CDR3 is TGTGCCAGCAGTGTGAAGGGGACTGAAGCTTTCTTT. As protein: CASSVKGTEAFF.

This clone was found a few times. This chain links TRBV5-1 with TRBJ2-1; 9 nucleotides line up with TRBD2. Germline V gene data show CDR1 as SGHRS and CDR2 as YFSETQ. The J segment lost 0 bases and the V segment lost 1 base, leaving 5 bases of the junction unmatched. The CDR3 has 17 residues. Here the CDR3 DNA reads TGCGCCAGCAGCTTGCCTAGCGGGGCCAGCTCCTACAATGAGCAGTTCTTC. As protein: CASSLPSGASSYNEQFF. Using reference TRBV5-1 and TRBJ2-1 for the parts outside the CDR3, the full variable domain is KAGVTQTPRYLIKTRGQQVTLSCSPISGHRSVSWYQQTPGQGLQFLFEYFSETQRNKGNFPGRFSGRQFSNSRSEMNVSTLELGDSALYLCASSLPSGASSYNEQFFGPGTRLTVL.

V is TRBV5-5 and J is TRBJ2-7; TRBD1 aligns across 9 bases. The CDR3 is made up of 15 amino acids. The J segment lost 7 bases and the V segment lost 2 bases, leaving 10 bases of the junction unmatched. Germline CDR1 and CDR2: SGHKS and YYEKEE (reference sequence). The CDR3 DNA reads TGTGCCAGCAGCTTCCGGACAGGGGATGTGGGGGAGCAGTACTTC. Translated, it gives CASSFRTGDVGEQYF.

The chain is built from TRBV19 and TRBJ2-7, with 7 bases that match TRBD1. This CDR3 comprises 15 residues. Germline values: CDR1 LNHDA, CDR2 SQIVND (reference sequence). V dropped 6 bases and J dropped 1; count of bases not matched to a gene: 9. The CDR3 spells CASRGLGTESYEQYF. CDR3 DNA sequence: TGTGCCAGTAGAGGGTTAGGGACAGAATCCTACGAGCAGTACTTC. The complete variable domain, with remaining parts taken from reference TRBV19 and TRBJ2-7, reads DGGITQSPKYLFRKEGQNVTLSCEQNLNHDAMYWYRQDPGQGLRLIYYSQIVNDFQKGDIAEGYSVSREKKESFPLTVTSAQKNPTAFYLCASRGLGTESYEQYFGPGTRLTVT.

The chain links TRBV5-1 to TRBJ2-2; the match to TRBD1 covers 9 bases. CDR1 is SGHRS, CDR2 YFSETQ, per germline. V shed 2 bases and J 1 base; nucleotides not matched to a gene: 3. CDR3 length: 16 residues. The chain's CDR3 is CASSLGQGRNTGELFF. CDR3 coding DNA: TGCGCCAGCAGCTTAGGACAGGGGCGGAACACCGGGGAGCTGTTTTTT.

About this clone: The junction and the germline gene differ at one end; a read error may be behind it. This chain links TRBV29-1 with TRBJ2-3, with 8 nucleotides matching TRBD2. The germline gives CDR1 SQVTM, CDR2 ANQGSEA. The CDR3 has 15 residues. CDR3 amino acids: CSVEGGASGSDTQYF. The CDR3 region has the DNA TGCAGCGTGGAAGGAGGGGCTAGCGGGTCCGATACGCAGTATTTT.

The rearrangement joins TRBV25-1 to TRBJ1-1, with 8 nucleotides matching TRBD1. The ends lost 3 bases at V and 1 base at J; junction bases unmatched: 4. The CDR3 sequence is 15 residues long. CDR1 is MGHDK, CDR2 SYGVNS, per germline. CDR3 sequence (DNA): TGTGCCAGCAGTGACTCCGGACAGGGGAACACTGAAGCTTTCTTT. Amino acids: CASSDSGQGNTEAFF.

This chain uses TRBV7-9 with TRBJ2-1, with D tentatively TRBD1 (5 bases). V was clipped by 0 bases and J by 2 bases, with 8 bases between them. The CDR3 spans 15 residues. Germline CDR1 and CDR2: SEHNR and FQNEAQ (reference sequence). The CDR3 loop reads CASSLAGLAYNEQFF. CDR3 nucleotide sequence: TGTGCCAGCAGCTTAGCGGGGCTAGCCTACAATGAGCAGTTCTTC.

The chain employs TRBV2 and TRBJ2-7; D call uncertain. Germline V gives CDR1 SNHLY, CDR2 FYNNEI. The CDR3 runs to 12 residues. The V and J ends lost 4 bases and 4 bases respectively, with 8 bases between them. This chain's CDR3 is CASSGLEYEQYF. The CDR3 DNA reads as TGTGCCAGCAGTGGACTCGAATACGAGCAGTACTTC.

The J gene is TRBJ1-2, the V gene TRBV6-6; the D is unclear. The germline V and J ends were trimmed by 6 bases and 0 bases, with 11 bases remaining between them. The CDR3 is 14 amino acids. The germline gives CDR1 MNHNY, CDR2 SVGAGI (reference sequence). The DNA for the CDR3 is TGTGCCAGCAGCCCCTTAGTCCCTAACTATGGCTACACCTTC. Protein: CASSPLVPNYGYTF.

The rearrangement links TRBV19 to TRBJ2-3; D perhaps matches TRBD2 (5 bases). This CDR3 contains 14 residues. Trimming shortened V by 3 bases and J by 4 bases, and 11 bases separated the two germline ends. Germline CDR1 reads LNHDA; CDR2 reads SQIVND (reference sequence). DNA of the CDR3: TGTGCCAGTAGTATCATAGAGGGCTCAGATACGCAGTATTTT. Amino acid sequence: CASSIIEGSDTQYF.

The V call is TRBV19, the J call TRBJ2-6; 8 bases map to TRBD1. Germline trimming cut 5 bases from V and 2 bases from J; bases unmatched to any gene: 8. The CDR3 runs to 17 residues. The germline V gene encodes CDR1 LNHDA and CDR2 SQIVND (reference sequence). CDR3 loop: CASSQDRARPGANVLTF. The CDR3 DNA follows: TGTGCCAGTAGTCAGGACAGGGCGCGACCTGGGGCCAACGTCCTGACTTTC.

Only one count was recorded for this clone. This sequence joins TRBV6-1 and TRBJ1-2; 12 bases map to TRBD1. V lost 6 bases to trimming and J lost 5 bases; unmatched junction nucleotides: 7. This CDR3 has 15 amino acids. CDR1 is MNHNS, CDR2 SASEGT, per germline. The CDR3 reads CASSPGTGGRYGYTF. DNA for the CDR3: TGTGCCAGCAGCCCCGGGACAGGGGGCAGGTATGGCTACACCTTC.

This clone showed up just once. This chain uses TRBV10-3 with TRBJ1-5; 8 bases line up with TRBD1. This CDR3 contains 14 residues. Germline V gene sequence: CDR1 ENHRY, CDR2 SYGVKD. V dropped 4 bases and J dropped 4; count of bases not matched to a gene: 3. CDR3 region: CAISAGQGNQPQHF. In nucleotides, the CDR3 is TGTGCCATCAGTGCCGGACAGGGAAATCAGCCCCAGCATTTT.